This T cell receptor beta chain was identified in a study of shared clonotypes between healthy human individuals. This CDR3 comprises 14 residues. Per the germline V gene, CDR1 is MGHRA and CDR2 is YSYEKL. The junction had 6 bases not matched to a gene; V was cut back by 7 bases and J by 1 base. In regard to this clone: Its matching antigen is unknown.

TCRdb's table, derived via immunoSEQ multiplex PCR, lists solely in-frame clones and lacks some. Among fewer than 700,000 clones listed, roughly 95% were seen once. CD45RO-negative cells were positively selected for CCR7, leaving out terminally differentiated effector memory CD45RA+ cells. General observations from the study: Although depth was large, rarefaction showed that sequencing of the sorted subsets was incomplete. An expected dependence of interdonor clonotype sharing on sequencing depth was noted. For naive CD4 cells, roughly 5.5% of clonotypes were shared across a few donors.

The rearrangement links TRBV4-1 to TRBJ1-1; 7 nucleotides match TRBD1. This clonotype was sampled from a young woman in good health. The sequencing input was naive CD8+ T cells sorted from blood. Here the CDR3 DNA reads TGCGCCAGCACCGCGGACAGGTCGAACACTGAAGCTTTCTTT. Encoded protein: CASTADRSNTEAFF.